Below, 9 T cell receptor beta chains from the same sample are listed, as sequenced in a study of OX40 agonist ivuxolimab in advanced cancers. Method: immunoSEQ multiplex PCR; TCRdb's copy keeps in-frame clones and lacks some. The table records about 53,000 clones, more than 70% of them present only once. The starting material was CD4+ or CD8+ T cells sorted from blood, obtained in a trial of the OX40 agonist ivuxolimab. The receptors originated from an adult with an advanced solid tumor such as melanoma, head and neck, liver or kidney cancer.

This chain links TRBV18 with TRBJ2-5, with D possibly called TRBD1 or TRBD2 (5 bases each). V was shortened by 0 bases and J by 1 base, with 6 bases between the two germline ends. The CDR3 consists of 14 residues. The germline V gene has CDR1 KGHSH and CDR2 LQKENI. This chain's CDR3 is CASSPPGVQETQYF. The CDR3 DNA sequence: TGTGCCAGCTCACCACCGGGGGTCCAAGAGACCCAGTACTTC.

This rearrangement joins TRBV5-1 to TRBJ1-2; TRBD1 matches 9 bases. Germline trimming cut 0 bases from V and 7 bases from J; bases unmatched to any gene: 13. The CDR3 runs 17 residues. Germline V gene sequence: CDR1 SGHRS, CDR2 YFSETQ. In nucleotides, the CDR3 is TGCGCCAGCAGCTTGGGGGACCCTGGACAGGGGATTGGTGGCTACACCTTC. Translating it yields CASSLGDPGQGIGGYTF.

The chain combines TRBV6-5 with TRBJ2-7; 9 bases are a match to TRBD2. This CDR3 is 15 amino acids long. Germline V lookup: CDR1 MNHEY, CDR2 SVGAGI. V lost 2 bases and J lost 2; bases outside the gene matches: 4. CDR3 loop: CASSYIGGRAYEQYF. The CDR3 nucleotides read TGTGCCAGCAGTTACATTGGCGGGAGGGCCTACGAGCAGTACTTC.

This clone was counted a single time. The CDR3 reads CASIPGPFVTGELFF. CDR3 DNA sequence: TGTGCCAGCATTCCGGGTCCCTTCGTCACCGGGGAGCTGTTTTTT. The chain is built from TRBV28 and TRBJ2-2, with no clear D. Germline values: CDR1 MDHEN, CDR2 SYDVKM. This CDR3 region has 15 residues. V lost 7 bases, J lost 4 bases, and 16 bases lay in between.

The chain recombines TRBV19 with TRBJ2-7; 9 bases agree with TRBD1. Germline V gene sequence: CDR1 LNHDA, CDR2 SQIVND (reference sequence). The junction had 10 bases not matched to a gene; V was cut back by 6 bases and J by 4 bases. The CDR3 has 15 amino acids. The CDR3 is CASSRTGTGSYEQYF. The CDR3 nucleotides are TGTGCCAGTAGCAGAACCGGGACAGGGTCGTACGAGCAGTACTTC.

The CDR3, as DNA: TGTGCCAGCAGCGAAAGGGACTCCGCCTACGAGCAGTACTTC. It encodes CASSERDSAYEQYF. The genes are TRBV11-2 and TRBJ2-7; tentatively, D is TRBD2 (6 bases). V shed 5 bases and J shed 2 bases, with 13 bases lying between them. This CDR3 contains 14 residues. CDR1 and CDR2 (germline): SGHAT, FQNNGV.

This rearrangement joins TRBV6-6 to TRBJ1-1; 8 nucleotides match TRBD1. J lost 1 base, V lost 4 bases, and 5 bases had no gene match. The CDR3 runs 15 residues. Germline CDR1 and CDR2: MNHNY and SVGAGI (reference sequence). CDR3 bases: TGTGCCAGCAGTTCCACAGGGGGGGAGAACACTGAAGCTTTCTTT. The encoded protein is CASSSTGGENTEAFF.

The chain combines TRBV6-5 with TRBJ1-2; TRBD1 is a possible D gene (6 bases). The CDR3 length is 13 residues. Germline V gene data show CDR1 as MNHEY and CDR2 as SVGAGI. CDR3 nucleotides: TGTGCAGCAGGGGCGAATCCTAACTATGGCTACACCTTC. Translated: CAAGANPNYGYTF.

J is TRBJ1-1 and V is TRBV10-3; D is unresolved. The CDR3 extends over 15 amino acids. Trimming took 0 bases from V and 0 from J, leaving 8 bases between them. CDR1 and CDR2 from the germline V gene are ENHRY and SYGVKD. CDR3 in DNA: TGTGCCATCAGTGAGTCAGGCAGCATGAACACTGAAGCTTTCTTT. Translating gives CAISESGSMNTEAFF.